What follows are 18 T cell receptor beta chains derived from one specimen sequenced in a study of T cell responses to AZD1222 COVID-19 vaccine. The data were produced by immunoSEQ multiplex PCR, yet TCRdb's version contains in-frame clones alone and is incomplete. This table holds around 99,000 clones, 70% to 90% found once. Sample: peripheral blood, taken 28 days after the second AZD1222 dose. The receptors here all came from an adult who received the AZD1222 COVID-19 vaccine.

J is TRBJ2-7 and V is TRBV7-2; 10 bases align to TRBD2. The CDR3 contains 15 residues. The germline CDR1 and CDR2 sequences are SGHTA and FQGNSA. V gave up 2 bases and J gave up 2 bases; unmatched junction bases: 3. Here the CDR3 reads CASSLPSGGPYEQYF. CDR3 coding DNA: TGTGCCAGCAGCTTACCTAGCGGGGGTCCCTACGAGCAGTACTTC.

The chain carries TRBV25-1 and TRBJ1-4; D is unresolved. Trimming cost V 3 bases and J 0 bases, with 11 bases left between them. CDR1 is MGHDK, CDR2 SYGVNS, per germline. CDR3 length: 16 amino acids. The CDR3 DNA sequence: TGTGCCAGCAGTGATGTCAGCGGTGCAACTAATGAAAAACTGTTTTTT. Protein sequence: CASSDVSGATNEKLFF.

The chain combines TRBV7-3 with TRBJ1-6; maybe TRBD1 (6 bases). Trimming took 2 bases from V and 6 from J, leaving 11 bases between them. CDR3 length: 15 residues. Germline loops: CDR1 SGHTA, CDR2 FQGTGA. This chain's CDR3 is CASSLEGQSNSPLHF. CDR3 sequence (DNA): TGTGCCAGCAGCTTAGAGGGACAAAGTAATTCACCCCTCCACTTT.

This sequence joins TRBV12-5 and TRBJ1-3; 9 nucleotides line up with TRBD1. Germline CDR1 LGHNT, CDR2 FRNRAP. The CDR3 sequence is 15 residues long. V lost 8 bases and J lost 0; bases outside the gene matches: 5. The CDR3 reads CASLGTGPSGNTIYF. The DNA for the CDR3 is TGTGCTAGTCTCGGGACAGGGCCCTCTGGAAACACCATATATTTT. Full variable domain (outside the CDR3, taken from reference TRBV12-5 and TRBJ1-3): DARVTQTPRHKVTEMGQEVTMRCQPILGHNTVFWYRQTMMQGLELLAYFRNRAPLDDSGMPKDRFSAEMPDATLATLKIQPSEPRDSAVYFCASLGTGPSGNTIYFGEGSWLTVV.

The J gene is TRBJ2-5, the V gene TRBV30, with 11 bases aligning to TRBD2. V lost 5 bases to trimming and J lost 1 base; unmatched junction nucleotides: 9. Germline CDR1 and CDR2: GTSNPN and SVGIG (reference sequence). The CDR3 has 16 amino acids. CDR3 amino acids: CAWSPGLAGLQETQYF. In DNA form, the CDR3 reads TGTGCCTGGTCGCCCGGACTAGCGGGCCTCCAAGAGACCCAGTACTTC.

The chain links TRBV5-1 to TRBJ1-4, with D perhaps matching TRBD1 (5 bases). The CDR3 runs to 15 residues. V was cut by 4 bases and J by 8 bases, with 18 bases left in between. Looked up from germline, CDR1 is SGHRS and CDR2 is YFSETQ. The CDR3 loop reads CASSRRGAREEKLFF. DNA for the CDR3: TGCGCCAGCAGCAGGAGGGGCGCTAGGGAAGAAAAACTGTTTTTT.

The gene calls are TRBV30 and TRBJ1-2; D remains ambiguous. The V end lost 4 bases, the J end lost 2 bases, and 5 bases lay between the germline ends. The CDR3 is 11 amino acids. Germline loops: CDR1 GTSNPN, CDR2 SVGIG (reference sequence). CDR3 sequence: CAWNLNYGYTF. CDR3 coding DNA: TGTGCCTGGAACCTAAACTATGGCTACACCTTC. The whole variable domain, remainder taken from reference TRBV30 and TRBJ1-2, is SQTIHQWPATLVQPVGSPLSLECTVEGTSNPNLYWYRQAAGRGLQLLFYSVGIGQISSEVPQNLSASRPQDRQFILSSKKLLLSDSGFYLCAWNLNYGYTFGSGTRLTVV.

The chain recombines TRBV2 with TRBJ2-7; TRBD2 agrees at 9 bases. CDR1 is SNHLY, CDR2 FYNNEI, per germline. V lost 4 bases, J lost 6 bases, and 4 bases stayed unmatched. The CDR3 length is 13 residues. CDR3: CASSVVAGAEQYF. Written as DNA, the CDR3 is TGTGCCAGCAGTGTAGTAGCGGGGGCCGAGCAGTACTTC. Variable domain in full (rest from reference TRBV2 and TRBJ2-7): EPEVTQTPSHQVTQMGQEVILRCVPISNHLYFYWYRQILGQKVEFLVSFYNNEISEKSEIFDDQFSVERPDGSNFTLKIRSTKLEDSAMYFCASSVVAGAEQYFGPGTRLTVT.

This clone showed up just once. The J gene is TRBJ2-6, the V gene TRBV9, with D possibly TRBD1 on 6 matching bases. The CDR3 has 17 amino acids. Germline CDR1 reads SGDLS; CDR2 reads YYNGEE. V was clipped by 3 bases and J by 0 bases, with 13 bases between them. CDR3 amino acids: CASSGRDISSGANVLTF. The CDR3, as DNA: TGTGCCAGCAGCGGACGGGACATTAGCTCTGGGGCCAACGTCCTGACTTTC.

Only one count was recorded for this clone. As DNA, the CDR3 is TGCAGCGTTTCGACTGGAGCGGGAGGGTCTGGTGAGCAGTTCTTC. Translation: CSVSTGAGGSGEQFF. The chain recombines TRBV29-1 with TRBJ2-1, with 10 bases that match TRBD2. V lost 5 bases to trimming and J lost 9 bases; unmatched junction nucleotides: 13. The germline gives CDR1 SQVTM, CDR2 ANQGSEA. The CDR3 runs 15 residues.

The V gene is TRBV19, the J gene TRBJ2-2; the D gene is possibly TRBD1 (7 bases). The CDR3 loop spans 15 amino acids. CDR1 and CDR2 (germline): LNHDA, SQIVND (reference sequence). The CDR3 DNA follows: TGTGCTCCCGCAGGGGGGCCCGTTGACACCGGGGAGCTGTTTTTT. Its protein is CAPAGGPVDTGELFF.

The CDR3 nucleotides are TGTGCCATCATAGACACATGGCGGGATACGCAGTATTTT. Translated: CAIIDTWRDTQYF. This chain joins TRBV19 and TRBJ2-3; D not resolved. V was clipped by 10 bases and J by 6 bases, with 17 bases between them. The CDR3 length is 13 residues. The germline CDR1 and CDR2 sequences are LNHDA and SQIVND (reference sequence).

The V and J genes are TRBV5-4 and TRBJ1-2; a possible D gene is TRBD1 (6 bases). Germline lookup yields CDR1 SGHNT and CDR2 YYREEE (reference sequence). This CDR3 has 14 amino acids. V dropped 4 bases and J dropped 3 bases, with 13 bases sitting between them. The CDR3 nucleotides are TGTGCCAGCAGCCCTGTGGACAGTTACTATGGCTACACCTTC. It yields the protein CASSPVDSYYGYTF. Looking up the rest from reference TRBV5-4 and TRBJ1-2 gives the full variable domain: ETGVTQSPTHLIKTRGQQVTLRCSSQSGHNTVSWYQQALGQGPQFIFQYYREEENGRGNFPPRFSGLQFPNYSSELNVNALELDDSALYLCASSPVDSYYGYTFGSGTRLTVV.

CDR3 loop: CASSQERGANQPQHF. CDR3 bases: TGCGCCAGCAGCCAAGAAAGGGGAGCCAATCAGCCCCAGCATTTT. The V and J genes are TRBV4-3 and TRBJ1-5; D possibly corresponds to TRBD1 (5 bases). The CDR3 is made up of 15 amino acids. The germline gives CDR1 LGHNA, CDR2 YSLEER. V was shortened by 0 bases and J by 3 bases, with 9 bases between the two germline ends.

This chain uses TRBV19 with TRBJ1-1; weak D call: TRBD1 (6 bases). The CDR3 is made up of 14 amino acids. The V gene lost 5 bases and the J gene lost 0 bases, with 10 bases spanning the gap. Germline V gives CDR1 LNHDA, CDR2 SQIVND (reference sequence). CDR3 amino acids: CASSRGQLNTEAFF. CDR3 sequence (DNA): TGTGCCAGTAGTCGGGGACAACTGAACACTGAAGCTTTCTTT.

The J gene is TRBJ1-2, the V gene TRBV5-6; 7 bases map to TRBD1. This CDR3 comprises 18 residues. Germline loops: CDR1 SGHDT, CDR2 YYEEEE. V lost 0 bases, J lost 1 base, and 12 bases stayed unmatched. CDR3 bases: TGTGCCAGCAGCTTGGATGGGACAGAAGATTTCCTTAACTATGGCTACACCTTC. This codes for CASSLDGTEDFLNYGYTF.

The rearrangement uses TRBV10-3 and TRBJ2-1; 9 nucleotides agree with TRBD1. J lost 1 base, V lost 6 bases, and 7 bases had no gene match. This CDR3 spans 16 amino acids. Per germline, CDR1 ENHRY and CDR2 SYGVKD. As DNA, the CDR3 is TGTGCCATCAGCACCACAGGGGGCCTTTCCTACAATGAGCAGTTCTTC. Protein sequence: CAISTTGGLSYNEQFF.

CDR3 sequence (DNA): TGCAGCGTCGCGAAGCCAACAGGGGCTGGAAACACCATATATTTT. Its protein is CSVAKPTGAGNTIYF. V usage is TRBV29-1 and J usage is TRBJ1-3; 7 positions match TRBD1. The CDR3 sequence is 15 residues long. V dropped 6 bases and J dropped 2; count of bases not matched to a gene: 10. CDR1 is SQVTM, CDR2 ANQGSEA, per germline. Using reference TRBV29-1 and TRBJ1-3 for the parts outside the CDR3, the full variable domain is SAVISQKPSRDICQRGTSLTIQCQVDSQVTMMFWYRQQPGQSLTLIATANQGSEATYESGFVIDKFPISRPNLTFSTLTVSNMSPEDSSIYLCSVAKPTGAGNTIYFGEGSWLTVV.